This T cell receptor beta chain was obtained from a study of shared clonotypes between healthy human individuals. With 5 bases removed from V and 8 bases from J, the gap between germline ends came to 15 bases. Germline V gives CDR1 GTSNPN, CDR2 SVGIG (reference sequence). The CDR3 runs 12 residues. About this clone itself: Its antigen is still unknown.

Among the donors, all were Caucasian adults who lived in Nashville, Tennessee. Study observations and caveats: What limited the represented genetic and exposure-history diversity was the small number of donors. Only blood samples were collected, and tissue repertoires likely differ.

Generated by immunoSEQ multiplex PCR, the TCRdb table keeps only in-frame clones and is missing some. Seen here are 2 million to 3 million clones, more than 85% observed once, and the top ten hold 0.35% to 0.45%. The clonotype was recovered from a man between 18 and 29 years old in good health. Some clones in this sample may be carry-over from other donors' samples. J is TRBJ1-1 and V is TRBV30; no clear D gene. Sequenced input: naive CD4+ T cells from PBMCs. Subset meaning: CD45RA+ positively selected. The CDR3 sequence: CAWGPFSGEAFF. The CDR3 DNA sequence: TGTGCCTGGGGCCCTTTTTCGGGGGAAGCTTTCTTT. Supplemented by reference TRBV30 and TRBJ1-1, the full variable domain reads SQTIHQWPATLVQPVGSPLSLECTVEGTSNPNLYWYRQAAGRGLQLLFYSVGIGQISSEVPQNLSASRPQDRQFILSSKKLLLSDSGFYLCAWGPFSGEAFFGQGTRLTVV.